Below, one TCR beta chain is given with its context. Its antigen is as yet unknown. The V end was cut by 4 bases, the J end by 4 bases, with 14 bases between. Germline assignment: CDR1 SGHDT and CDR2 YYEEEE. This CDR3 is built from 14 residues. This sample is drawn from a study of STAT3 mutations in large granular lymphocyte leukemia. About the research overall: More than half of T-LGLL patients received immunosuppressive therapy. Findings and caveats of the study: Clonal expansion was inferred from samples taken at other timepoints. Variable sampling intervals and differing treatment regimens complicated linking therapy response to TCR clonal burden changes. At least one immunodominant TCR beta clonotype appeared in every T-cell large granular lymphocyte leukemia patient.

Average productive template count per sample was 40,000 to 45,000. TCRdb keeps only in-frame clones here, not all; method: immunoSEQ multiplex PCR. Here the sample spans about 8,700 clones, 88% being singletons. The chain employs TRBV5-6 and TRBJ2-5, with D tentatively TRBD1 or TRBD2 (5 bases each). The material sequenced was peripheral blood mononuclear cells. The TCR was taken from a man aged 80 or over with T-cell large granular lymphocyte leukemia. Some clones in this sample may be carry-over from other donors' samples. The CDR3 DNA is TGTGCCAGCAGCCTGACTCAGAGGGGAGAGACCCAGTACTTC. The encoded protein is CASSLTQRGETQYF.